This T cell receptor beta chain was found in a study of spatial heterogeneity in lung cancer. Time point meaning: blood at routine non-recurrence follow-up after resection. Whole RNA, which was extracted from tumor, nontumor lung tissue or frozen PBMC, was sequenced without any cell sorting. Looked up from germline, CDR1 is MNHEY and CDR2 is SMNVEV (reference sequence). The CDR3 is made up of 14 amino acids. Unmatched junction bases numbered 2, after V lost 3 bases and J lost 3 bases. This clonotype was observed many times. TCRdb passed the 5' RACE reads through MiXCR, listing each CDR3 protein once. The data hold roughly 120,000 distinct CDR3 sequences, with more than 9% observed a single time.

V and J are TRBV27 and TRBJ1-5; 7 bases are a match to TRBD1. The TCR originated in a male donor with early-stage non-small cell lung cancer. Sequenced material: PBMCs, taken at follow-up. CDR3 residues: CASSFTGANQPQHF. The DNA of the CDR3 is TGTGCCAGCAGTTTTACAGGGGCCAATCAGCCCCAGCATTTT.